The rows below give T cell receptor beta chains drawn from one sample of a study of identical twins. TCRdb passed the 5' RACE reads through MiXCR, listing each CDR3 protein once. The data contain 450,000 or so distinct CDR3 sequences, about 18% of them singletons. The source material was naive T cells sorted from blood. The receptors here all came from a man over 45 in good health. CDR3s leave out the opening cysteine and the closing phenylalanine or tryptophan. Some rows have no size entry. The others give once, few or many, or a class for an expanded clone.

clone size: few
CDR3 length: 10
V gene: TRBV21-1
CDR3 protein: ARLAGGSRGY

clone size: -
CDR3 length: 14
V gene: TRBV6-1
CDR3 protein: AIKTISGVTYNEQF

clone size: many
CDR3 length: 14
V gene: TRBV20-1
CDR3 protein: SARDLAGLAKNIQY

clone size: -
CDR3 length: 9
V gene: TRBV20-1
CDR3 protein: SARVPNEQF

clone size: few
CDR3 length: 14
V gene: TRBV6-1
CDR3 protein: ASSPGTGTSTDTQY

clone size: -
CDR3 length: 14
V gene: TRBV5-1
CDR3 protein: ASSSTSGGGTDTQY

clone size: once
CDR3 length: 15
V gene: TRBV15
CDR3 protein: ATSRAPQGLSTGELF

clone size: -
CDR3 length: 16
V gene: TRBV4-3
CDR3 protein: ASSQSLAGSPTLSEQY

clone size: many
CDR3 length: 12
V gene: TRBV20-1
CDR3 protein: SARDPEQRETQY

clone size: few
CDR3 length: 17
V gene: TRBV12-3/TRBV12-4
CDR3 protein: ASSLPGQGSSSSYNEQF

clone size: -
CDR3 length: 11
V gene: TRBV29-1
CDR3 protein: SVRDRDNSPLH

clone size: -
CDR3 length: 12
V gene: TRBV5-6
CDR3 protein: ASSSSGGQETQY

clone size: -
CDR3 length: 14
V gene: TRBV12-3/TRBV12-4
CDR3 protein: ASSLFDSPNTGELF

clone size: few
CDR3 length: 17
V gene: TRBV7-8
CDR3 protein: ASSLRDSGSRGDNQPQH

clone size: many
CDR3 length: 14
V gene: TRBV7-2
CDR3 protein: ASSLRDRGFQNIQY

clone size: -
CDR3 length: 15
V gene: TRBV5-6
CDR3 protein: ASSSHKDRYNRETQY

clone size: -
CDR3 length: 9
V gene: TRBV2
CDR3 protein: ASSGGGEQY